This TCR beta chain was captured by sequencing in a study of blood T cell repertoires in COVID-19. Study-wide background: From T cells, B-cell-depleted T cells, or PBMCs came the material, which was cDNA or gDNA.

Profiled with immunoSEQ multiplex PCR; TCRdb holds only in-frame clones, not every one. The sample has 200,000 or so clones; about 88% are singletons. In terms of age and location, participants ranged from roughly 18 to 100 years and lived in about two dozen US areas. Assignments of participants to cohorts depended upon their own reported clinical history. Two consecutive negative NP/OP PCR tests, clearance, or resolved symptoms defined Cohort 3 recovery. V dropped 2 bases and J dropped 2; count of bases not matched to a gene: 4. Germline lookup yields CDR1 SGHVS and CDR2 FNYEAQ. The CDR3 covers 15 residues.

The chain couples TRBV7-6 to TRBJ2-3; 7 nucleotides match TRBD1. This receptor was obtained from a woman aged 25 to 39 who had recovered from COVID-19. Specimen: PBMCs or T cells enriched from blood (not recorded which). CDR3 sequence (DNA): TGTGCCAGCAGCTTAAGGCAGGGGGTCACAGATACGCAGTATTTT. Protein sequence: CASSLRQGVTDTQYF.